A single sample is the source of the 20 T cell receptor beta chains below, sequenced in a study of beta chain features in type 1 diabetes. Reverse transcribing all isolated RNA meant expressed TCRB transcripts were sequenced. Sequenced by immunoSEQ multiplex PCR; TCRdb stores in-frame clones only, minus some. This sample has roughly 170,000 clones; approximately 13% occur once, and the top ten carry 0.62%. Sequencing was done on a sample of central memory CD4+ T cells from blood. The receptors were gathered from a woman between 18 and 29 years old in good health.

The chain uses TRBV11-2 and TRBJ2-7, with 9 bases that match TRBD2. V gave up 5 bases and J gave up 4 bases; unmatched junction bases: 12. Germline V CDR1 and CDR2: SGHAT, FQNNGV. The CDR3 spans 16 residues. The CDR3 protein is CASSQRLAGGMYEQYF. The CDR3 DNA reads as TGTGCCAGCAGCCAACGGCTGGCGGGAGGGATGTACGAGCAGTACTTC.

The chain is built from TRBV29-1 and TRBJ2-7; 10 nucleotides line up with TRBD2. The V gene end was trimmed by 5 bases and the J gene end by 6 bases; junction bases not matched to a gene: 4. The germline V gene has CDR1 SQVTM and CDR2 ANQGSEA. This CDR3 contains 12 residues. The CDR3 coding sequence is TGCAGCGTTCAGCGGGAGGGGCGCGAGCAGTACTTC. Its protein product is CSVQREGREQYF.

The CDR3 coding sequence is TGTGCCAGCAGCGTAGGAGTGGGGGAGGGAGTAACTGAAGCTTTCTTT. Its translation is CASSVGVGEGVTEAFF. V usage is TRBV9 and J usage is TRBJ1-1, with a tentative D call TRBD1 (5 bases). Trimming pared 0 bases from V and 5 bases from J, leaving 17 bases between. CDR1 and CDR2 (germline): SGDLS, YYNGEE. CDR3 size: 16 residues.

This clone was counted a few times. This chain connects TRBV27 to TRBJ1-5, with D possibly TRBD1 on 6 matching bases. The V and J ends lost 6 bases and 7 bases respectively, with 19 bases between them. Germline CDR1 is MNHEY and CDR2 is SMNVEV (reference sequence). This CDR3 has 15 residues. The CDR3 protein is CASRPTGTPQQPQHF. The DNA of the CDR3 is TGTGCCAGCAGGCCAACCGGGACACCGCAACAGCCCCAGCATTTT.

The CDR3 reads CASSFRRATDTQYF. The CDR3 DNA reads as TGTGCCAGCAGCTTTCGGAGGGCCACAGATACGCAGTATTTT. This sequence joins TRBV7-2 and TRBJ2-3; tentative D call: TRBD2 (6 bases). The CDR3 extends over 14 amino acids. The germline V gene encodes CDR1 SGHTA and CDR2 FQGNSA. Trimming stripped 3 bases from V and 2 bases from J, with 9 bases between.

The rearrangement joins TRBV5-1 to TRBJ2-5, with 8 bases identical to TRBD2. V shed 0 bases and J 3 bases; nucleotides not matched to a gene: 7. This CDR3 is 16 amino acids long. From germline, CDR1 is SGHRS and CDR2 YFSETQ. The CDR3 region is CASSLGGVSGKETQYF. DNA of the CDR3: TGCGCCAGCAGCTTGGGAGGAGTTAGCGGGAAAGAGACCCAGTACTTC.

The chain employs TRBV5-4 and TRBJ2-5; no firm D call. CDR1 and CDR2 (germline): SGHNT, YYREEE (reference sequence). The CDR3 extends over 11 amino acids. With 4 bases removed from V and 5 bases from J, the gap between germline ends came to 6 bases. The chain's CDR3 is CASSPRETQYF. The CDR3 nucleotides are TGTGCCAGCAGCCCGCGGGAGACCCAGTACTTC.

The chain combines TRBV30 with TRBJ2-7, with 8 bases identical to TRBD1. From germline, CDR1 is GTSNPN and CDR2 SVGIG (reference sequence). V lost 0 bases to trimming and J lost 6 bases; unmatched junction nucleotides: 7. CDR3 size: 14 residues. The chain's CDR3 is CAWSVTQGASEQYF. CDR3 DNA sequence: TGTGCCTGGAGTGTAACCCAGGGGGCGAGCGAGCAGTACTTC. Variable domain in full (rest from reference TRBV30 and TRBJ2-7): SQTIHQWPATLVQPVGSPLSLECTVEGTSNPNLYWYRQAAGRGLQLLFYSVGIGQISSEVPQNLSASRPQDRQFILSSKKLLLSDSGFYLCAWSVTQGASEQYFGPGTRLTVT.

This chain connects TRBV7-3 to TRBJ2-1; 8 nucleotides align to TRBD2. V was clipped by 2 bases and J by 3 bases; unmatched bases: 6. The CDR3 length is 16 residues. Per the germline V gene, CDR1 is SGHTA and CDR2 is FQGTGA. CDR3 residues: CASSLGSGARYNEQFF. Written as DNA, the CDR3 is TGTGCCAGCAGCTTAGGTAGCGGGGCACGCTACAATGAGCAGTTCTTC.

This chain links TRBV5-1 with TRBJ2-5; TRBD2 agrees at 9 bases. This CDR3 spans 16 amino acids. Germline CDR1 and CDR2: SGHRS and YFSETQ. The J segment lost 4 bases and the V segment lost 0 bases, leaving 7 bases of the junction unmatched. CDR3: CASSLAEGTSIETQYF. CDR3 coding DNA: TGCGCCAGCAGCTTGGCCGAAGGGACTAGCATAGAGACCCAGTACTTC.

The CDR3 protein is CASSVGGHRQETQYF. In DNA form, the CDR3 reads TGTGCCAGCAGCGTAGGGGGCCACCGGCAAGAGACCCAGTACTTC. This rearrangement joins TRBV2 to TRBJ2-5; the match to TRBD1 covers 7 bases. V shed 6 bases and J 2 bases; nucleotides not matched to a gene: 9. Germline CDR1 is SNHLY and CDR2 is FYNNEI. The CDR3 loop spans 15 amino acids.

In its sample, this clone was seen a few times. Distinct nucleotide sequences in the sample also encode this CDR3. The chain joins TRBV9 to TRBJ2-2; no clear D. V was shortened by 3 bases and J by 1 base, with 7 bases between the two germline ends. The germline gives CDR1 SGDLS, CDR2 YYNGEE. This CDR3 region has 14 residues. CDR3: CASSERLNTGELFF. The CDR3 nucleotides are TGTGCCAGCAGCGAACGACTGAACACCGGGGAGCTGTTTTTT.

V and J are TRBV29-1 and TRBJ2-5, with D unclear. V shed 5 bases and J shed 2 bases, with 6 bases lying between them. This CDR3 comprises 11 residues. From germline, CDR1 is SQVTM and CDR2 ANQGSEA. In DNA form, the CDR3 reads TGCAGCGTTTCACTACAAGAGACCCAGTACTTC. Protein: CSVSLQETQYF.

The chain has TRBV7-3 and TRBJ1-1; TRBD1 matches 8 bases. J gave up 3 bases and V 5 bases, and 2 bases lay outside the gene matches. Germline V gene lookup returns CDR1 SGHTA and CDR2 FQGTGA. The CDR3 sequence is 13 residues long. Here the CDR3 reads CASSQDRDTEAFF. CDR3 sequence (DNA): TGTGCCAGCAGCCAGGACAGGGACACTGAAGCTTTCTTT.

The chain joins TRBV7-9 to TRBJ1-2, with 9 bases that match TRBD1. V was pared by 5 bases and J by 2 bases, with 3 bases of the junction left unmatched. There are 14 residues in the CDR3. The germline V gene encodes CDR1 SEHNR and CDR2 FQNEAQ (reference sequence). The CDR3: CASSPGQGNYGYTF. The DNA for the CDR3 is TGTGCCAGCAGCCCGGGACAGGGAAACTATGGCTACACCTTC.

A few counts support this clone. V usage is TRBV6-1 and J usage is TRBJ2-1; 12 bases are shared with TRBD2. V shed 6 bases, J shed 7 bases, and the junction held 7 bases outside the gene matches. Per germline, CDR1 MNHNS and CDR2 SASEGT. This CDR3 is built from 15 residues. The CDR3 reads CASSSLAGGLNEQFF. In DNA, the CDR3 is TGTGCCAGCAGCTCCCTAGCGGGAGGGCTAAATGAGCAGTTCTTC.

This clone occurred a few times. This same CDR3 is encoded by further DNA sequences in the sample. V usage is TRBV7-6 and J usage is TRBJ2-7; 7 nucleotides match TRBD2. The CDR3 loop spans 14 amino acids. Trimming at V came to 1 base and at J to 2 bases, leaving 2 bases not matched to a gene. CDR1 is SGHVS, CDR2 FNYEAQ, per germline. DNA for the CDR3: TGTGCCAGCAGCTTAGACCGGGGGGCCTACGAGCAGTACTTC. Translation gives CASSLDRGAYEQYF.

The chain recombines TRBV19 with TRBJ2-3; 7 positions match TRBD1. Germline V gene lookup returns CDR1 LNHDA and CDR2 SQIVND (reference sequence). V was clipped by 7 bases and J by 7 bases; unmatched bases: 5. CDR3 size: 12 residues. The CDR3 reads CASTDRRYTQYF. The CDR3 DNA sequence: TGTGCCAGTACGGACAGGAGGTATACGCAGTATTTT.

A few counts support this clone. This chain links TRBV5-1 with TRBJ1-1; no firm D call. Trimming pared 0 bases from V and 2 bases from J, leaving 11 bases between. The CDR3 is made up of 15 amino acids. CDR1 and CDR2 from the germline V gene are SGHRS and YFSETQ. The chain's CDR3 is CASSLGRRGNTEAFF. The CDR3 nucleotides are TGCGCCAGCAGCTTGGGGCGGCGGGGTAACACTGAAGCTTTCTTT.

The chain employs TRBV2 and TRBJ1-5; 7 nucleotides agree with TRBD1. This CDR3 has 15 residues. CDR1 is SNHLY, CDR2 FYNNEI, per germline. The trim removed 6 bases at V and 6 bases at J, leaving 11 bases unmatched. The CDR3 is CASSPAAGGSQPQHF. The CDR3 DNA follows: TGTGCCAGCAGCCCCGCGGCAGGGGGGAGTCAGCCCCAGCATTTT.